This T cell receptor (beta chain) came from a study of blood T cell repertoires in COVID-19. The assay was immunoSEQ multiplex PCR, and TCRdb's table has in-frame clones only and misses some. The sample contains 300,000 to 400,000 clones, 88% of which appear only once. Trimming removed 5 bases at V and 0 bases at J, with 10 bases between. Germline-derived CDR1 and CDR2 are SGHVS and FNYEAQ. The CDR3 has 14 residues. This clone was counted a single time. This TCR was sampled from a woman in her twenties or thirties with acute COVID-19. Sequenced material: PBMCs or T cells enriched from blood (not recorded which). The chain combines TRBV7-6 with TRBJ2-5; the D gene is possibly TRBD1 (5 bases). The CDR3 DNA sequence: TGTGCCAGCAGCCGGGCAGGGAACCAAGAGACCCAGTACTTC. Translated: CASSRAGNQETQYF.